This T cell receptor beta chain appears in the sequencing data of a study of blood T cells in healthy people across ages. Germline lookup yields CDR1 DFQATT and CDR2 SNEGSKA (reference sequence). CDR3 size: 17 residues. Trimming cost V 5 bases and J 5 bases; bases outside gene matches: 12. A J-beta primer mix and a sample-barcoded 5' primer were used in a second PCR of roughly 6 to 11 cycles. TCRdb processed the 5' RACE reads anew with MiXCR; each CDR3 protein has one entry. Of over 950,000 distinct CDR3 sequences listed, less than 45% are singletons. The chain recombines TRBV20-1 with TRBJ2-3; TRBD2 aligns across 14 bases. The sequence was collected from a man aged 18 to 30 in good health. What was sequenced was blood. DNA of the CDR3: TGCAGTGCTCTTCGGACTAGCGGGGGGTTTGGGGGAGATACGCAGTATTTT. Residues: CSALRTSGGFGGDTQYF.